This T cell receptor (beta chain) was recovered during a study of T cell responses to AZD1222 COVID-19 vaccine. The assay was immunoSEQ multiplex PCR, and TCRdb's table has in-frame clones only and misses some. The data hold roughly 100,000 clones, with roughly 86% observed a single time. Germline values: CDR1 MDHEN, CDR2 SYDVKM. J was trimmed by 9 bases and V by 6 bases; bases with no gene match: 6. The CDR3 is made up of 15 amino acids. Source: peripheral blood, taken on day 0 of AZD1222 vaccination. The gene calls are TRBV28 and TRBJ1-6; 12 nucleotides match TRBD1. This sequence was found in an adult in good health. The CDR3 nucleotides are TGTGCCAGCAGACTCCGGGACAGGGGGCGTTCACCCCTCCACTTT. It encodes CASRLRDRGRSPLHF. Together with reference TRBV28 and TRBJ1-6, the CDR3 gives the full variable domain: DVKVTQSSRYLVKRTGEKVFLECVQDMDHENMFWYRQDPGLGLRLIYFSYDVKMKEKGDIPEGYSVSREKKERFSLILESASTNQTSMYLCASRLRDRGRSPLHFGNGTRLTVT.